The 31 T cell receptor beta chains below come from one sample, sequenced in a study of Graves' ophthalmopathy and Graves' hyperthyroidism. Transcripts of RNA were the source for amplifying TCR beta CDR3 regions. HTBI primers were employed in first-round RT-PCR, then a second-round multiplex PCR followed. MiXCR, run by TCRdb on the multiplex PCR reads, gives a single entry per CDR3 protein. The table records hundreds of thousands of distinct CDR3 sequences, roughly 39% of them present only once. Sequencing was performed on peripheral blood. Receptor source: an adult man with Graves' ophthalmopathy.

This clonotype has only a few counts. J is TRBJ1-2 and V is TRBV5-5, with D maybe TRBD1 (5 bases). Germline V gene sequence: CDR1 SGHKS, CDR2 YYEKEE (reference sequence). This CDR3 is 15 amino acids long. The V end was cut by 0 bases, the J end by 7 bases, with 16 bases between. The CDR3 reads CASSLARDLSFGYTF. CDR3 coding DNA: TGTGCCAGCAGCTTGGCCAGGGATCTCTCCTTTGGCTACACCTTC.

The sample holds many counts of this clonotype. The J gene is TRBJ1-4, the V gene TRBV2, with D perhaps TRBD1 (6 bases). V lost 10 bases and J lost 6, with 18 bases in between. The CDR3 totals 14 residues. CDR1 is SNHLY, CDR2 FYNNEI, per germline. CDR3 sequence (DNA): TGTGCCACCGAAGGGGGGCAGGGCCATGAAAAACTGTTTTTT. The encoded protein is CATEGGQGHEKLFF.

Comments on this clonotype: One end of the junction varies from germline; a read error may be responsible. The chain combines TRBV7-9 with TRBJ2-5; perhaps TRBD2 as D (6 bases). CDR1 is SEHNR, CDR2 FQNEAQ, per germline (reference sequence). The CDR3 spans 14 residues. The CDR3 DNA reads as TGTGCCAGCAGCCTCCCGGGAGCACAAGGGACCCAGTACTTC. This sequence encodes CASSLPGAQGTQYF.

The chain joins TRBV7-9 to TRBJ2-7, with D possibly matching TRBD1 (6 bases). Germline assignment: CDR1 SEHNR and CDR2 FQNEAQ (reference sequence). With 1 base removed from V and 5 bases from J, the gap between germline ends came to 12 bases. The CDR3 is 14 amino acids. Here the CDR3 DNA reads TGTGCCAGCAGCTTAGAGGTCAGGGGCCACGAGCAGTACTTC. Residues: CASSLEVRGHEQYF.

This clonotype has ten or more counts. The V call is TRBV6-5, the J call TRBJ1-2; no clear D gene. V was trimmed by 5 bases and J by 4 bases, leaving 14 bases between them. Germline CDR1 MNHEY, CDR2 SVGAGI. This CDR3 region has 14 residues. CDR3 DNA sequence: TGTGCCAGCAGTGTGTTTCAGCGGGGCTATGGCTACACCTTC. It specifies CASSVFQRGYGYTF.

This sequence joins TRBV29-1 and TRBJ2-5; 8 nucleotides align to TRBD1. Germline V gives CDR1 SQVTM, CDR2 ANQGSEA. The CDR3 length is 15 residues. In DNA form, the CDR3 reads TGCAGACCTGGACAGGGACGGTCCGCACAAGAGACCCAGTACTTC. This translates into CRPGQGRSAQETQYF.

In its sample, this clonotype was seen many times. The chain combines TRBV29-1 with TRBJ2-7; D ambiguous. V was trimmed by 4 bases and J by 0 bases, leaving 4 bases between them. CDR3 length: 11 residues. Germline V gene lookup returns CDR1 SQVTM and CDR2 ANQGSEA. CDR3: CSVGGSYEQYF. CDR3 coding DNA: TGCAGCGTTGGCGGCTCCTACGAGCAGTACTTC.

CDR3 in amino acids: CASSFMSIGGRNEQFF. CDR3 nucleotide sequence: TGTGCCAGCAGCTTCATGTCGATCGGGGGACGCAATGAGCAGTTCTTC. The chain has TRBV12-3 or TRBV12-4 and TRBJ2-7; D possibly corresponds to TRBD2 (6 bases). The DNA end favors TRBJ2-1, so the J call may be wrong. CDR3 size: 16 residues.

The J gene is TRBJ2-7, the V gene TRBV28, with D unresolved. Trimming shortened V by 3 bases and J by 3 bases, and 6 bases separated the two germline ends. The germline V gene encodes CDR1 MDHEN and CDR2 SYDVKM. The CDR3 extends over 12 amino acids. The CDR3 here is CASSFPDYEQYF. The CDR3 region has the DNA TGTGCCAGCAGTTTCCCGGACTACGAGCAGTACTTC.

This clonotype was observed once. One end of the junction varies from germline; a read error may be responsible. This chain connects TRBV19 to TRBJ1-5; D gene uncertain. Germline assignment: CDR1 LNHDA and CDR2 SQIVND (reference sequence). The CDR3 totals 17 residues. CDR3 nucleotides: TGTGCCAGTAGTATAGAGCGCTCCAGTTATAGCAATCAGCCCCCGCATTTT. Amino acid sequence: CASSIERSSYSNQPPHF.

The V call is TRBV14, the J call TRBJ2-7; TRBD2 aligns across 9 bases. The germline V gene encodes CDR1 SGHDN and CDR2 FVKESK. CDR3 size: 14 residues. Germline trimming cut 1 base from V and 5 bases from J; bases unmatched to any gene: 3. CDR3 sequence: CASSQGLAVNEQYF. For the CDR3, the DNA is TGTGCCAGCAGCCAAGGACTAGCGGTGAACGAGCAGTACTTC.

This clonotype was seen many times. The V gene is TRBV7-9, the J gene TRBJ2-5; D possibly matches TRBD1 or TRBD2 (5 bases each). Trimming left V 5 bases short and J 1 base short, with 20 bases between. The V gene's germline CDR1 is SEHNR and CDR2 FQNEAQ (reference sequence). The CDR3 extends over 17 amino acids. CDR3 nucleotides: TGTGCCAGCAGCACCGGGACGGGCGATGTTGGCCAAGAGACCCAGTACTTC. It encodes CASSTGTGDVGQETQYF.

This clonotype was observed a few times. The rearrangement joins TRBV7-2 to TRBJ2-5; TRBD2 aligns across 8 bases. The CDR3 is 18 residues long. The V and J ends lost 2 bases and 0 bases, in that order; junction bases with no gene match: 11. Germline V gene data show CDR1 as SGHTA and CDR2 as FQGNSA. CDR3 in amino acids: CASSLRASGGIYQETQYF. The CDR3 nucleotides read TGTGCCAGCAGCTTACGGGCCAGCGGGGGTATATACCAAGAGACCCAGTACTTC.

This clonotype came up a few times. The chain uses TRBV19 and TRBJ1-1; D possibly corresponds to TRBD1 (5 bases). CDR1 is LNHDA and CDR2 is SQIVND in the germline V gene (reference sequence). CDR3 length equals 15 residues. Between the trimmed V and J ends, which lost 5 bases and 3 bases, there was a span of 16 bases. This CDR3 is CASSAAPGRDTEAFF. The CDR3 DNA reads TGTGCCAGTAGTGCAGCCCCAGGGAGGGACACTGAAGCTTTCTTT.

Points on this clonotype: Given a much more abundant clone one base away, this may be a read error. The DNA for the CDR3 is TGCAGTGGAGGGGCTAGTCAAGAGACCCAGTACTTC. It encodes CSGGASQETQYF. The chain links TRBV20-1 to TRBJ2-5, with D perhaps TRBD1 or TRBD2 (5 bases each). This CDR3 contains 12 residues. Germline CDR1 reads DFQATT; CDR2 reads SNEGSKA (reference sequence). V was shortened by 7 bases and J by 2 bases, with 11 bases between the two germline ends.

On this clonotype: A read error is possible here, since a much larger clone lies one base away. This chain connects TRBV12-3 or TRBV12-4 to TRBJ2-5, with D perhaps matching TRBD1 (6 bases). The CDR3 has 15 amino acids. CDR3 sequence (DNA): TGTGCCAGCAGTTTGAGGCAGGGGTCTTCAGAGACCCGGTACTTC. Translation: CASSLRQGSSETRYF.

This clonotype showed up just once. Because the CDR3 is missing its conserved closing phenylalanine or tryptophan, this is likely a read error. J is TRBJ1-5 and V is TRBV7-2; perhaps TRBD1 as D (5 bases). The CDR3 is 14 amino acids. The germline V gene has CDR1 SGHTA and CDR2 FQGNSA. V was shortened by 2 bases and J by 3 bases, with 8 bases between the two germline ends. The CDR3 region has the DNA TGTGCCAGCAGCTTATGGGGGGACAATCAGCCCCAGCATGGT. This translates into CASSLWGDNQPQHG.

This clonotype was observed many times. This chain uses TRBV7-9 with TRBJ1-2; tentative D call: TRBD1 (5 bases). V was cut by 1 base and J by 8 bases, with 8 bases left in between. The CDR3 loop spans 12 amino acids. Germline CDR1 SEHNR, CDR2 FQNEAQ (reference sequence). Here the CDR3 DNA reads TGTGCCAGCAGCTTAGATGCAGGGGGCTACACCTTC. Translating gives CASSLDAGGYTF.

There are a few counts of this clonotype. The chain has TRBV7-2 and TRBJ2-5, with D perhaps TRBD2 (6 bases). Near its end, the DNA agrees better with TRBJ2-1, so the J call may be wrong. The germline CDR1 and CDR2 sequences are SGHTA and FQGNSA. The CDR3 covers 14 residues. The CDR3, as DNA: TGTGCCAGCAGCTCCCCGGGACTGGAGAATGAGCAGTTCTTC. The encoded protein is CASSSPGLENEQFF.

The table lists this clonotype with a count of one. The CDR3 nucleotides are TGCAGTGCTAGTTGGGGCAGGGGAGTTGAAAAACTGTTTTTT. Its protein product is CSASWGRGVEKLFF. This chain uses TRBV20-1 with TRBJ1-4, with a weak D call TRBD1 (6 bases). Germline V gene lookup returns CDR1 DFQATT and CDR2 SNEGSKA (reference sequence). Between the trimmed V and J ends, which lost 3 bases and 7 bases, there was a span of 15 bases. This CDR3 spans 14 amino acids.

The gene calls are TRBV12-3 or TRBV12-4 and TRBJ1-1; tentatively, D is TRBD1 (6 bases). Trimming took off 6 bases at V and 4 bases at J, with 15 bases between the two ends. The CDR3 sequence is 14 residues long. The CDR3 is CASRGGARGTEAFF. The CDR3, as DNA: TGTGCCAGCAGGGGGGGGGCGCGAGGCACTGAAGCTTTCTTT.

This clonotype was counted ten times or more. V and J are TRBV5-1 and TRBJ2-7; tentatively, D is TRBD2 (5 bases). Germline CDR1 SGHRS, CDR2 YFSETQ. The ends were cut back, 2 bases at V and 9 bases at J, with 15 bases in the middle. CDR3 length equals 13 residues. The CDR3 sequence: CASSFTGESWQYF. CDR3 DNA: TGCGCCAGCAGCTTCACCGGGGAATCGTGGCAGTACTTC. Full variable domain (remainder filled in from reference TRBV5-1 and TRBJ2-7): KAGVTQTPRYLIKTRGQQVTLSCSPISGHRSVSWYQQTPGQGLQFLFEYFSETQRNKGNFPGRFSGRQFSNSRSEMNVSTLELGDSALYLCASSFTGESWQYFGPGTRLTVT.

This clonotype was detected ten times or more. The chain employs TRBV7-9 and TRBJ2-7, with a tentative D call TRBD2 (5 bases). The CDR3 consists of 15 residues. Looked up from germline, CDR1 is SEHNR and CDR2 is FQNEAQ (reference sequence). The germline V and J ends were trimmed by 2 bases and 7 bases, with 18 bases remaining between them. In DNA form, the CDR3 reads TGTGCCAGCAGCTTAATGATGCAACATCGAGGGGAGCAGTACTTC. Amino acid sequence: CASSLMMQHRGEQYF.

There are many counts of this clonotype. J is TRBJ1-2 and V is TRBV7-9; D unclear. Germline V lookup: CDR1 SEHNR, CDR2 FQNEAQ (reference sequence). Trimming stripped 3 bases from V and 4 bases from J, with 9 bases between. CDR3 length: 13 residues. The CDR3 DNA reads TGTGCCAGCAGCTTGGCCGAACGCTATGGCTACACCTTC. Residues: CASSLAERYGYTF. Full variable domain (outside the CDR3, taken from reference TRBV7-9 and TRBJ1-2): DTGVSQNPRHKITKRGQNVTFRCDPISEHNRLYWYRQTLGQGPEFLTYFQNEAQLEKSRLLSDRFSAERPKGSFSTLEIQRTEQGDSAMYLCASSLAERYGYTFGSGTRLTVV.

This clonotype was counted many times. The genes are TRBV10-3 and TRBJ2-7; D call uncertain. Deletions cut 4 bases from V and 2 bases from J, with 9 bases between. From germline, CDR1 is ENHRY and CDR2 SYGVKD. The CDR3 spans 13 residues. The CDR3 reads CAISVSGTYEQYF. CDR3 bases: TGTGCCATCAGTGTGTCTGGTACCTACGAGCAGTACTTC.

This clonotype was observed a few times. The chain carries TRBV4-3 and TRBJ2-7; maybe TRBD1 (6 bases). The ends were cut back, 3 bases at V and 1 base at J, with 10 bases in the middle. Germline V gene sequence: CDR1 LGHNA, CDR2 YSLEER. The CDR3 is made up of 14 amino acids. The CDR3 spells CASSHWDKSYEQYF. In nucleotides, the CDR3 is TGCGCCAGCAGCCATTGGGACAAGTCCTACGAGCAGTACTTC.

This clonotype was recorded many times. The rearrangement uses TRBV19 and TRBJ1-1; weak D call: TRBD1 (6 bases). V lost 10 bases, J lost 6 bases, and 18 bases lay in between. The CDR3 contains 13 residues. CDR1 and CDR2 from the germline V gene are LNHDA and SQIVND (reference sequence). The CDR3 protein is CATSRGAIAEAFF. The DNA for the CDR3 is TGTGCCACCTCACGGGGGGCTATCGCTGAAGCTTTCTTT.

The chain couples TRBV19 to TRBJ1-2, with 12 bases fitting TRBD1. Germline CDR1 is LNHDA and CDR2 is SQIVND (reference sequence). The CDR3 length is 16 residues. The trim removed 5 bases at V and 5 bases at J, leaving 9 bases unmatched. The chain's CDR3 is CASSGTGGGQHYGYTF. The CDR3 DNA reads TGTGCCAGTAGTGGGACAGGGGGCGGACAGCATTATGGCTACACCTTC.

V and J are TRBV10-3 and TRBJ2-7, with D maybe TRBD2 (6 bases). V lost 10 bases to trimming and J lost 6 bases, with 13 bases between them. The length of the CDR3 is 11 residues. Looked up from germline, CDR1 is ENHRY and CDR2 is SYGVKD. The DNA of the CDR3 is TGTGCCACGGGAGCAGGGCTCGAGCAGTACTTC. Protein sequence: CATGAGLEQYF.

This clonotype was observed at least ten times. The genes are TRBV29-1 and TRBJ2-5, with D hard to call. The CDR3 consists of 15 residues. Germline V lookup: CDR1 SQVTM, CDR2 ANQGSEA. V lost 0 bases and J 2 bases, leaving 13 bases between the germline ends. The CDR3, as DNA: TGCAGCGTTGAAGAAAAGGCGTGGGAACAAGAGACCCAGTACTTC. Protein product: CSVEEKAWEQETQYF.

This clonotype was detected ten times or more. This chain joins TRBV20-1 and TRBJ1-5; 9 positions match TRBD1. Trimming took 3 bases from V and 2 from J; bases not matched to a gene: 2. The CDR3 loop spans 14 amino acids. Germline CDR1 DFQATT, CDR2 SNEGSKA (reference sequence). Written as DNA, the CDR3 is TGCAGTGCTAGGACAGGGGGAGGCAATCAGCCCCAGCATTTT. It codes for CSARTGGGNQPQHF.